Listed below are T cell receptor beta chains from one sample, sequenced in a study of cytomegalovirus exposure and HLA in healthy donors. The assay was immunoSEQ multiplex PCR, and TCRdb's table has in-frame clones only and misses some. The sample includes 150,000 to 200,000 clones, around nine tenths of them seen just once. Sequencing was carried out using PBMCs. These receptors were collected from a woman aged 18-29 years in good health and CMV-seropositive. CDR3s include the opening cysteine and the closing phenylalanine or tryptophan. D genes are given only for firm matches. A clone size is listed for some rows: how often the clone was seen (once, few, many), or a class if it is expanded.

>TRBV30|TRBJ2-5|TRBD2|few
CAWSVGLAGIQETQYF
TGTGCCTGGAGTGTTGGACTAGCGGGGATTCAAGAGACCCAGTACTTC
>TRBV9|TRBJ2-5|TRBD1|NA
CASSVAGQGDETQYF
TGTGCCAGCAGCGTAGCGGGACAGGGCGATGAGACCCAGTACTTC
>TRBV7-2|TRBJ1-1|TRBD1|NA
CASSAGTAYTEAFF
TGTGCCAGCAGCGCCGGGACAGCATACACTGAAGCTTTCTTT
>TRBV27|TRBJ2-3|TRBD2|NA
CASRRTSGSFSTDTQYF
TGTGCCAGCAGAAGAACTAGCGGGAGTTTTTCCACAGATACGCAGTATTTT
>TRBV7-2|TRBJ2-7|NA|NA
CASSLPGTYEQYF
TGTGCCAGCAGCTTACCGGGAACCTACGAGCAGTACTTC
>TRBV7-9|TRBJ1-4|NA|NA
CASSPKRPTNEKLFF
TGTGCCAGCAGCCCAAAGCGGCCAACTAATGAAAAACTGTTTTTT
>TRBV6-5|TRBJ2-7|TRBD2|once
CASMTSVSSYEQYF
TGTGCCAGTATGACTAGCGTAAGCTCCTACGAGCAGTACTTC
>TRBV10-1|TRBJ2-1|TRBD1|NA
CASSGTGVGNEQFF
TGCGCCAGCAGCGGGACAGGGGTGGGCAATGAGCAGTTCTTC
>TRBV29-1|TRBJ1-2|NA|NA
CSVEDQRPRNYGYTF
TGCAGCGTTGAAGATCAGCGACCGCGGAACTATGGCTACACCTTC
>TRBV11-2|TRBJ2-1|TRBD1|NA
CASSFTGVNNEQFF
TGTGCCAGCAGCTTTACAGGGGTGAACAATGAGCAGTTCTTC
>TRBV11-3|TRBJ2-7|NA|NA
CASRAGDEQYF
TGTGCCAGCAGAGCCGGGGACGAGCAGTACTTC
>TRBV19|TRBJ1-1|NA|once
CASSRTGSNTEAFF
TGTGCCAGTAGTAGAACAGGGTCTAACACTGAAGCTTTCTTT
>TRBV5-1|TRBJ2-7|NA|NA
CASSLESSGEQYF
TGCGCCAGCAGCTTGGAGTCCTCGGGGGAGCAGTACTTC
>TRBV30|TRBJ1-4|TRBD1|NA
CAWSRQGAVEKLFF
TGTGCCTGGAGTCGCCAGGGGGCTGTTGAAAAACTGTTTTTT
>TRBV10-1|TRBJ2-5|TRBD2|NA
CASSESGGGGETQYF
TGCGCCAGCAGCGAAAGCGGGGGCGGCGGGGAGACCCAGTACTTC
>TRBV2|TRBJ1-5|TRBD1|few
CASSGQGAGQPQHF
TGTGCCAGCAGCGGACAGGGGGCGGGGCAGCCCCAGCATTTT
>TRBV29-1|TRBJ1-2|NA|NA
CSVVAGTGDYGYTF
TGCAGCGTTGTAGCCGGGACGGGGGACTATGGCTACACCTTC
>TRBV29-1|TRBJ1-2|NA|once
CSVEEAVPGYTF
TGCAGCGTTGAAGAGGCAGTACCCGGCTACACCTTC
>TRBV11-2|TRBJ2-5|NA|NA
CASSLYLRGETQYF
TGTGCCAGCAGCTTATACTTAAGGGGAGAGACCCAGTACTTC
>TRBV10-3|TRBJ2-4|TRBD1|NA
CAISESETGVIQYF
TGTGCCATCAGTGAGTCTGAGACAGGGGTCATTCAGTACTTC
>TRBV28|TRBJ1-5|NA|NA
CASREVYSNQPQHF
TGTGCCAGCAGGGAGGTCTATAGCAATCAGCCCCAGCATTTT
>TRBV6-5|TRBJ2-1|TRBD2|NA
CASSSPSGRNDEQFF
TGTGCCAGCAGTTCCCCTAGCGGGAGGAATGATGAGCAGTTCTTC
>TRBV5-1|TRBJ2-2|NA|NA
CASSPTENTGELFF
TGCGCCAGCAGCCCGACAGAGAACACCGGGGAGCTGTTTTTT
>TRBV5-5|TRBJ2-7|TRBD1|NA
CASSRLDRGYEQYF
TGTGCCAGCAGCCGACTCGACAGGGGCTACGAGCAGTACTTC
>TRBV5-4|TRBJ2-2|NA|NA
CASSLGQGGFAGELFF
TGTGCCAGCAGCTTGGGTCAGGGGGGTTTTGCCGGGGAGCTGTTTTTT
>TRBV30|TRBJ2-1|TRBD2|NA
CAWSPLFSGRGSYNEQFF
TGTGCCTGGAGCCCCCTCTTTAGCGGGAGGGGCTCCTACAATGAGCAGTTCTTC